This T cell receptor beta chain originates from a study of blood T cell repertoires in COVID-19. Background on the study: Samples of COVID-19 (acute and convalescent) were obtained from the United States, Italy and Spain.

Profiling relied on immunoSEQ multiplex PCR, and the TCRdb table lists in-frame clones only, not all of them. The sample has 250,000 to 350,000 clones, around 85% seen once. This clone was recorded once. Per the germline V gene, CDR1 is DFQATT and CDR2 is SNEGSKA (reference sequence). The CDR3 is made up of 14 amino acids. V was trimmed by 3 bases and J by 7 bases, leaving 18 bases between them. The clonotype comes from a human donor with COVID-19, enrolled during active disease. The donor label of this sample is uncertain. This chain connects TRBV20-1 to TRBJ1-2; a possible D gene is TRBD1 (5 bases). The source material was peripheral blood. CDR3: CSASGGLAYIGYTF. The CDR3 region has the DNA TGCAGTGCTAGTGGGGGACTCGCCTATATTGGCTACACCTTC.